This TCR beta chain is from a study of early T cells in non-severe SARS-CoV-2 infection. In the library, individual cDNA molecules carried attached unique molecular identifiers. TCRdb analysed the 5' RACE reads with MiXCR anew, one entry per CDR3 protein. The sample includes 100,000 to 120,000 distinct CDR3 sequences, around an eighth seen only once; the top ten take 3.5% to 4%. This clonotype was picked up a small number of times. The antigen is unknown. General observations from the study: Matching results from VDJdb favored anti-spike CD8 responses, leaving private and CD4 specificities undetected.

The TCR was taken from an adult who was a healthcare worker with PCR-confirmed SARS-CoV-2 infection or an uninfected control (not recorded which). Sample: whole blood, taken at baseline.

CDR3 in amino acids: CASSTLAGALQETQYF. CDR3 nucleotides: TGTGCCAGCAGCACTTTAGCGGGGGCACTACAAGAGACCCAGTACTTC. This chain links TRBV3-1 with TRBJ2-5, with 9 bases matching TRBD2. Germline assignment: CDR1 LGHDT and CDR2 YNNKEL (reference sequence). The CDR3 covers 16 residues. J gave up 2 bases and V 5 bases, and 9 bases lay outside the gene matches.